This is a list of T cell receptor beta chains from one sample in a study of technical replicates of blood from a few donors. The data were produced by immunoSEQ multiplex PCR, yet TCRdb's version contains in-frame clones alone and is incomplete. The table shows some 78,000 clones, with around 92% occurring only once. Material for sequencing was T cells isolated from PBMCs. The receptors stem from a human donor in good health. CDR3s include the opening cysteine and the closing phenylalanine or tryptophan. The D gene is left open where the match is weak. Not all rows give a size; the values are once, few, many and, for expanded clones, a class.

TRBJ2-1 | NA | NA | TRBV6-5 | CASGDSSYNEQFF
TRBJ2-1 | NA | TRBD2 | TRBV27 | CASSLSSAGGYNEQFF
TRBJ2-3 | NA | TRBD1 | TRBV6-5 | CASSTGTAFTDTQYF
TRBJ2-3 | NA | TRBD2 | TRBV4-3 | CASSQEGGGRSGDTQYF
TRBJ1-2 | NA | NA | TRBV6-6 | CASSYSPGASYYTF
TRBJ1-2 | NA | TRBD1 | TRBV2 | CADRDQDYGYTF
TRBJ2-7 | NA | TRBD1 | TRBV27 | CASSHSTGEYEYEQYF
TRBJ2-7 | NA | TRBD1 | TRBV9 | CASSVRGDRGDEQYF
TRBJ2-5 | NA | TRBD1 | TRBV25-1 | CASSELGQGFETQYF
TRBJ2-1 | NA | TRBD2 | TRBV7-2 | CASSPTSAPYNEQFF
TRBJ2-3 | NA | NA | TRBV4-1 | CASSQGLLFGRSTDTQYF
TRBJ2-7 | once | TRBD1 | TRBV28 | CASSFGRGYYEQYF
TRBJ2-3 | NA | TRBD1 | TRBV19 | CASRTDRGTDTQYF
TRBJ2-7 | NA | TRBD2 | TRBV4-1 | CASAPGLASYEQYF
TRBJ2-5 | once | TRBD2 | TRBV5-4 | CASRTSGAPSAQETQYF